A selection of T cell receptor beta chains follows, all from one sample in a study of OX40 agonist ivuxolimab in advanced cancers. Some clones are missing from TCRdb's copy, which holds only in-frame ones; the method was immunoSEQ multiplex PCR. The table lists about 25,000 clones, 86% of them singletons. The input for sequencing was CD4+ or CD8+ T cells sorted from blood, taken in a trial of the OX40 agonist ivuxolimab. These receptors all come from an adult with an advanced solid tumor such as melanoma, head and neck, liver or kidney cancer. The CDR3 runs from the conserved cysteine through the conserved F or W. D genes are given only for firm matches.

D gene | J gene | V gene | CDR3 protein
. | TRBJ1-1 | TRBV30 | CAWETGTTEAFF
. | TRBJ2-7 | TRBV7-8 | CASSYGRGVYEQYF
TRBD2 | TRBJ2-3 | TRBV5-4 | CASSFTGGGAPDTQYF
. | TRBJ1-2 | TRBV7-2 | CASSLVGGADYGYTF
TRBD1 | TRBJ2-7 | TRBV7-9 | CASSSPGTGAEQYF
. | TRBJ2-7 | TRBV27 | CASSPGVGELYEQYF
. | TRBJ2-7 | TRBV4-1 | CASSLADYEQYF
. | TRBJ2-1 | TRBV15 | CATSRGEVSYNEQFF
. | TRBJ2-1 | TRBV4-1 | CASSQANEQFF
TRBD1 | TRBJ2-7 | TRBV10-2 | CASSETGQGARYEQYF
TRBD1 | TRBJ2-7 | TRBV11-2 | CASSLVGQGAMNYEQYF
. | TRBJ2-7 | TRBV6-5 | CASSPDTNEQYF
. | TRBJ1-6 | TRBV4-2 | CASSGDPGSYNSPLHF
. | TRBJ2-7 | TRBV15 | CATSRDRGKADEQYF
. | TRBJ2-1 | TRBV9 | CAGSGAGAHEQFF
. | TRBJ1-1 | TRBV11-2 | CASSLGRTARGTEAFF
. | TRBJ2-3 | TRBV5-1 | CASSAFGETADTQYF
. | TRBJ1-1 | TRBV30 | CALTSQNTEAFF
. | TRBJ1-1 | TRBV27 | CVTYHGGTEAFF
. | TRBJ2-7 | TRBV5-7 | CASSFGEQYF
. | TRBJ1-5 | TRBV21-1 | CASSKEPGRTNNQPQHF
. | TRBJ2-1 | TRBV28 | CASSLPDRFSYNEQFF
. | TRBJ1-1 | TRBV10-3 | CAISEGMNTEAFF
. | TRBJ2-7 | TRBV27 | CASSMGYEQYF
. | TRBJ2-1 | TRBV6-4 | CASSSSGNSYNEQFF
. | TRBJ1-1 | TRBV18 | CASSPSGLNTEAFF
TRBD2 | TRBJ2-5 | TRBV9 | CASSVLSGRGQETQYF
. | TRBJ2-7 | TRBV27 | CASWGNSYEQYF
. | TRBJ2-3 | TRBV14 | CASSQHTDTQYF